The 10 T cell receptor beta chains given below trace back to one sample, sequenced in a study of T cell repertoires in ileal Crohn's disease (dated by TCRdb to 2018 to 2020). Library preparation was by the immunoSEQ multiplex PCR assay. TCRdb carries this immuneACCESS record with in-frame sequences only. Its versions omit some clonotypes, under half of them owing to an unresolved V gene in the studies checked, with the rest unexplained. In all, the sample holds 6,500 to 10,000 clones, and 70% to 80% of those were seen once. The top ten clonotypes cover under 5.5% of the sample. The sequencing input was ileal tissue. All receptors come from an adult with Crohn's disease.

The genes are TRBV19 and TRBJ2-7; the match to TRBD2 covers 7 bases. The germline V gene encodes CDR1 LNHDA and CDR2 SQIVND (reference sequence). J was trimmed by 3 bases and V by 8 bases; bases with no gene match: 16. The CDR3 runs 16 residues. As DNA, the CDR3 is TGTGCCAGTTGGGGAGGGCTAGCGGAGGATTACTACGAGCAGTACTTC. It specifies CASWGGLAEDYYEQYF.

This chain uses TRBV5-1 with TRBJ2-5; D perhaps matches TRBD1 (6 bases). This CDR3 has 16 amino acids. V lost 4 bases and J 5 bases, leaving 21 bases between the germline ends. Germline lookup yields CDR1 SGHRS and CDR2 YFSETQ. This chain's CDR3 is CASSLGGTNPGETQYF. CDR3 bases: TGCGCCAGCAGCCTAGGTGGGACAAACCCGGGGGAGACCCAGTACTTC.

The CDR3 coding sequence is TGTGCCAGCAGTTATTGGACAGGGGGCACGGAGACCCAGTACTTC. Amino acids: CASSYWTGGTETQYF. The chain links TRBV6-5 to TRBJ2-5; 11 positions agree with TRBD1. CDR1 is MNHEY and CDR2 is SVGAGI in the germline V gene. The CDR3 sequence is 15 residues long. Trimming cost V 3 bases and J 5 bases; bases outside gene matches: 5.

CDR3 sequence: CASSSRGQGYTEAFF. In DNA form, the CDR3 reads TGTGCCAGCAGCTCCCGCGGTCAGGGGTACACTGAAGCTTTCTTT. This sequence joins TRBV4-2 and TRBJ1-1; TRBD1 might be the D (6 bases). The CDR3 extends over 15 amino acids. Germline CDR1 LGHNA, CDR2 YNFKEQ. The V end was cut by 5 bases, the J end by 3 bases, with 16 bases between.

The chain recombines TRBV30 with TRBJ2-1, with 16 bases fitting TRBD2. Germline-derived CDR1 and CDR2 are GTSNPN and SVGIG (reference sequence). This CDR3 has 18 amino acids. J was trimmed by 9 bases and V by 1 base; bases with no gene match: 12. CDR3 coding DNA: TGTGCCTGGAGTGGAGGTCTGGGGACTAGCGGGAGGGCCTTTGAGCAGTTCTTC. Its translation: CAWSGGLGTSGRAFEQFF.

The gene calls are TRBV5-4 and TRBJ2-2; D possibly corresponds to TRBD2 (6 bases). The CDR3 spans 14 residues. Trimming pared 4 bases from V and 5 bases from J, leaving 12 bases between. Germline CDR1 reads SGHNT; CDR2 reads YYREEE (reference sequence). CDR3 protein: CASSPGGVTGELFF. The CDR3 coding sequence is TGTGCCAGCAGCCCCGGGGGAGTTACCGGGGAGCTGTTTTTT.

The CDR3: CASSSSSGRTDTQYF. CDR3 DNA sequence: TGTGCCAGCAGCTCAAGTAGCGGGAGGACAGATACGCAGTATTTT. This chain connects TRBV5-5 to TRBJ2-3; 10 nucleotides line up with TRBD2. The CDR3 has 15 amino acids. Germline V gene data show CDR1 as SGHKS and CDR2 as YYEKEE (reference sequence). V lost 3 bases, J lost 3 bases, and 4 bases stayed unmatched. Together with reference TRBV5-5 and TRBJ2-3, the CDR3 gives the full variable domain: DAGVTQSPTHLIKTRGQQVTLRCSPISGHKSVSWYQQVLGQGPQFIFQYYEKEERGRGNFPDRFSARQFPNYSSELNVNALLLGDSALYLCASSSSSGRTDTQYFGPGTRLTVL.

The CDR3 nucleotides read TGTGCCAGCAGCCGGGACTTCCAGGGTTACAATGAGCAGTTCTTC. Protein product: CASSRDFQGYNEQFF. J is TRBJ2-1 and V is TRBV6-6; D possibly corresponds to TRBD2 (6 bases). The V end lost 6 bases, the J end lost 4 bases, and 16 bases lay between the germline ends. The length of the CDR3 is 15 residues. CDR1 is MNHNY and CDR2 is SVGAGI in the germline V gene (reference sequence).

This rearrangement joins TRBV15 to TRBJ2-1; 7 nucleotides align to TRBD2. The J segment lost 4 bases and the V segment lost 2 bases, leaving 11 bases of the junction unmatched. This CDR3 has 17 amino acids. CDR1 and CDR2 from the germline V gene are LNHNV and YYDKDF (reference sequence). The DNA of the CDR3 is TGTGCCACCAGCAGACCCGGGGCTAGCGGACCATACAATGAGCAGTTCTTC. This gives the protein CATSRPGASGPYNEQFF.

This rearrangement joins TRBV19 to TRBJ2-2, with D tentatively TRBD2 (5 bases). The germline CDR1 and CDR2 sequences are LNHDA and SQIVND (reference sequence). V was pared by 9 bases and J by 3 bases, with 14 bases between. This CDR3 region has 14 residues. DNA of the CDR3: TGTGCCAGCCACGGGCCAGCGGACACCGGGGAGCTGTTTTTT. It encodes CASHGPADTGELFF.